One T cell receptor (beta chain) is described in this entry. The data derive from a study of blood T cell repertoires in COVID-19. The table came from immunoSEQ multiplex PCR; TCRdb's copy has only in-frame clones and leaves some out. This table has about 350,000 clones, around nine tenths appearing once. Germline assignment: CDR1 MDHEN and CDR2 SYDVKM. CDR3 length equals 15 residues. The V segment lost 7 bases and the J segment 2 bases; nucleotides outside the gene matches: 8. What was sequenced was PBMCs or T cells enriched from blood (not recorded which). The sequence was obtained from a woman under 40 who had been exposed to COVID-19. V and J are TRBV28 and TRBJ2-5; TRBD2 agrees at 9 bases. CDR3 DNA: TGTGCCAGCAAGGCTAGCGGGACGGGACAAGAGACCCAGTACTTC. This encodes CASKASGTGQETQYF.